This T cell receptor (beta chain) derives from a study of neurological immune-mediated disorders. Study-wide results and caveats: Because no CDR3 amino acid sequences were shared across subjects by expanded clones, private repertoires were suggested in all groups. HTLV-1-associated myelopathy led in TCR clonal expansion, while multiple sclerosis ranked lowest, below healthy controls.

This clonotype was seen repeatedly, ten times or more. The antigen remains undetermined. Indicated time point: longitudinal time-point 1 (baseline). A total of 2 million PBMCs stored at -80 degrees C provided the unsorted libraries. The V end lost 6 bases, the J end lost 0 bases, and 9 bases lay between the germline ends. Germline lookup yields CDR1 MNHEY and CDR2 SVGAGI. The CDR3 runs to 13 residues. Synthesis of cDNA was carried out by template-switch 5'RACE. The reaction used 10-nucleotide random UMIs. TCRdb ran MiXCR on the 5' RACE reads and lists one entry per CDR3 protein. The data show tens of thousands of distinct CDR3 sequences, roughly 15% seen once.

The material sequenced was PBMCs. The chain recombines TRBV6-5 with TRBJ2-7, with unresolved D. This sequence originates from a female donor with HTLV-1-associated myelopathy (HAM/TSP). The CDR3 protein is CASRLSISYEQYF. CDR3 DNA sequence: TGTGCCAGCAGGCTGTCTATCTCCTACGAGCAGTACTTC.